The clone carrying this T cell receptor beta chain was seen a few times. Antigen: not known. The sample is drawn from a study of early T cells in non-severe SARS-CoV-2 infection. On the study more broadly: Sequencing input comprised bulk RNA from unsorted whole blood; chain pairing was not available.

Individual cDNA molecules carried attached unique molecular identifiers. TCRdb re-called the 5' RACE reads with MiXCR, one entry per CDR3 protein. The data show 95,000 to 150,000 distinct CDR3 sequences, 14% to 15% seen once. Overall study results and limits: VDJdb matching favored anti-spike CD8 responses, missing private and CD4 specificities.

Germline V gene lookup returns CDR1 LGHDT and CDR2 YNNKEL (reference sequence). The CDR3 loop spans 15 amino acids. V dropped 5 bases and J dropped 1; count of bases not matched to a gene: 4. Sequenced material: whole blood. This TCR derives from an adult who was a healthcare worker with PCR-confirmed SARS-CoV-2 infection or an uninfected control (not recorded which). The V gene is TRBV3-1, the J gene TRBJ2-1; 8 nucleotides line up with TRBD2. The CDR3 bases are TGTGCCAGCAGCACTACTAGCGGTTCCTACAATGAGCAGTTCTTC. Its translation: CASSTTSGSYNEQFF.